This T cell receptor (beta chain) emerged from a study of post-analysis software for immune sequencing data. For the study at large: Both relapsing-remitting and secondary progressive multiple sclerosis featured among the disease courses, as did progressive-relapsing multiple sclerosis. Overall study results and limits: Same-batch preparations were strongly co-clustered by F measure.

Only a few counts were recorded for this clonotype. Its antigen remains unidentified. Unique molecular identifiers had been added to the TCR beta cDNA libraries. TCRdb processed the PCR reads anew with MiXCR; each CDR3 protein has one entry. The sample holds some 890,000 distinct CDR3 sequences, roughly 58% seen once. Specimen: blood. The source of this sequence is a girl aged 5 to 17 with multiple sclerosis.

CDR3 nucleotide sequence: TGCGCCAGCAGCACCGGGACAGGAGCCTACTACGAGCAGTACTTC. Its protein is CASSTGTGAYYEQYF. The chain is built from TRBV5-1 and TRBJ2-7; 8 bases map to TRBD1. This CDR3 is 15 amino acids long. Germline V gene data show CDR1 as SGHRS and CDR2 as YFSETQ. Trimming removed 4 bases from V and 3 bases from J; junction bases left unmatched: 9.